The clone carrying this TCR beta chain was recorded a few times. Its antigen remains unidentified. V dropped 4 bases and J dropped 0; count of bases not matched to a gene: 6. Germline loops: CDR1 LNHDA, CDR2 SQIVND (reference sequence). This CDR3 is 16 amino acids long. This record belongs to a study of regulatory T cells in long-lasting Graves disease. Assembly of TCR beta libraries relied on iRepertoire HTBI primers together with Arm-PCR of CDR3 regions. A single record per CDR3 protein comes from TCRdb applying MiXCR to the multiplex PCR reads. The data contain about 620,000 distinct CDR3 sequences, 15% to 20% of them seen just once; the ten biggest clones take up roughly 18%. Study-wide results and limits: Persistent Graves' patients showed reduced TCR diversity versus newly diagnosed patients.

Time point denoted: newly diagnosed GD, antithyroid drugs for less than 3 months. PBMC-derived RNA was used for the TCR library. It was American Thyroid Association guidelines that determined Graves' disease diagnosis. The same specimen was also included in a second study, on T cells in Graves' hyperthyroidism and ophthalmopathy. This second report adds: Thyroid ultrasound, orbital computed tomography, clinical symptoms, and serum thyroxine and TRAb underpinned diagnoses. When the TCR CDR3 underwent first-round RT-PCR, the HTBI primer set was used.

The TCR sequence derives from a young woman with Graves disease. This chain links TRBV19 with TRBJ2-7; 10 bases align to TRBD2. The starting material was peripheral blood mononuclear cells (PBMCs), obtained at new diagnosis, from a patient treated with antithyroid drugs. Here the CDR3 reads CASSTGGLAVSYEQYF. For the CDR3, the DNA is TGTGCCAGTAGTACCGGAGGACTAGCGGTCTCCTACGAGCAGTACTTC.